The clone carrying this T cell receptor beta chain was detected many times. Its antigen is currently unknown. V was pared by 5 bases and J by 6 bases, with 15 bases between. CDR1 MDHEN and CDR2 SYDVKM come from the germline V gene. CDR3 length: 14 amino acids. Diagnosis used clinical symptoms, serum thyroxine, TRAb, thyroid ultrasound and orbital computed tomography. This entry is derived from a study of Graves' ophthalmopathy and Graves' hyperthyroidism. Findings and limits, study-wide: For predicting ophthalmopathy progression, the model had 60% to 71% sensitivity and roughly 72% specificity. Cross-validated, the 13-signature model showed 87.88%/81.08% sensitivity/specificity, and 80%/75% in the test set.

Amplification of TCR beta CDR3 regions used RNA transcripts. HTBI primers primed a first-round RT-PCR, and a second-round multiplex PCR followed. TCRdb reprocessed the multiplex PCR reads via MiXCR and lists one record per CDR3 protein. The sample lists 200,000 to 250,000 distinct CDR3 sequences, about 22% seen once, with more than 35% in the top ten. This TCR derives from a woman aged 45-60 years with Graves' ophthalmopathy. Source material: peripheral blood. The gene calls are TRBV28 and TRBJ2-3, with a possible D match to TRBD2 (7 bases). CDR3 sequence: CASSREQGGDTQYF. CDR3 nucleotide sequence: TGTGCCAGCAGTAGGGAACAGGGAGGGGATACGCAGTATTTT.